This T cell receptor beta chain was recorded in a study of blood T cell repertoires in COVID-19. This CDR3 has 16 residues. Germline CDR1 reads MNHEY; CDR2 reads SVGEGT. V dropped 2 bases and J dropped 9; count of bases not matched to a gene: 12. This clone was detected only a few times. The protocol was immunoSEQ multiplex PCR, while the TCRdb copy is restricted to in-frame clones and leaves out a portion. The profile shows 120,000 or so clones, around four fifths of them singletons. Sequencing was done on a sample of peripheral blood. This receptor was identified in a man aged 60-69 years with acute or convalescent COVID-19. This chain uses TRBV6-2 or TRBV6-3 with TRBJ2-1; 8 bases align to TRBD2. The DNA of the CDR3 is TGTGCCAGCAGTTACCGCCCAGCGGGAGTAGTGGGTGAGCAGTTCTTC. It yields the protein CASSYRPAGVVGEQFF.